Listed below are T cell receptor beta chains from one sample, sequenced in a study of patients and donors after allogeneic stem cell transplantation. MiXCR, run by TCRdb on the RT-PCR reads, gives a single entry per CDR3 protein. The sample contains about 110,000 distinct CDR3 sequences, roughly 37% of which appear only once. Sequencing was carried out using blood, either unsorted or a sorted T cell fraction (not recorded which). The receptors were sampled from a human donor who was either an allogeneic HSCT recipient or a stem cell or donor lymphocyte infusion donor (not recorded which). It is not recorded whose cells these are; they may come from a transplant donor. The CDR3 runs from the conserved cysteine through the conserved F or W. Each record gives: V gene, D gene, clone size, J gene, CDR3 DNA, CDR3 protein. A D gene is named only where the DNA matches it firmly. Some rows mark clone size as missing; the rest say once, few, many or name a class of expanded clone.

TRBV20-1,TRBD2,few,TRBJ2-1,TGCAGTGCTAGATCTGGGACTAGCGGGGCCTACAATGAGCAGTTCTTC,CSARSGTSGAYNEQFF
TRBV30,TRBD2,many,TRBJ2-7,TGTGCCTGGAGGAGGGGACTAGGTGCCTACGAGCAGTACTTC,CAWRRGLGAYEQYF
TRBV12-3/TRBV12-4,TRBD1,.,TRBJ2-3,TGTGCCAGCAGGGGGACAGGGAGCACAGATACGCAGTATTTT,CASRGTGSTDTQYF
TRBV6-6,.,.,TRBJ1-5,TGTGCCAGCAGCCCGGGGATTTATCAGCCCCAGCATTTT,CASSPGIYQPQHF
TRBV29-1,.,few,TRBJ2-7,TGCAGCGTTGAATGGAACAGGGGAGGAGACGAGCAGTACTTC,CSVEWNRGGDEQYF
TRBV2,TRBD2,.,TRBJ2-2,TGTGCCAGCAGTGAAGTCCCCAGCGGGATCACCGGGGAGCTGTTTTTT,CASSEVPSGITGELFF
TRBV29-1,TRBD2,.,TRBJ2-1,TGCAGCGTTGAACTAGCGGGGACCTCCTACAATGAGCAGTTCTTC,CSVELAGTSYNEQFF
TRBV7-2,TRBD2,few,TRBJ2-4,TGTGCCAGCAGCCCGGGGGGGAGCAAAAACATTCAGTACTTC,CASSPGGSKNIQYF
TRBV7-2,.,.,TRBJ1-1,TGTGCCAGCAGCTTAGTTCCGGTCCGAGAGCCTCGGAACACTGAAGCTTTCTTT,CASSLVPVREPRNTEAFF
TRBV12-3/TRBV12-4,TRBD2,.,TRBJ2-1,TGTGCCAGCAGTTTTAGCGGGAGGGTCCCGAATGAGCAGTTCTTC,CASSFSGRVPNEQFF
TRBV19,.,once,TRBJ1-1,TGTGCCAGTAGTTCCACAACGGGGGCTGAAGCTTTCTTT,CASSSTTGAEAFF
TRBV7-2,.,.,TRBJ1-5,TGTGCCAGCAGCTTAGGACAGGCGGGCAATCAGCCCCAGCATTTT,CASSLGQAGNQPQHF
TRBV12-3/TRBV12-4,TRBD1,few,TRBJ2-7,TGTGCCAGCGCTCCTCTCCGGGACAGGGTCTACGAGCAGTACTTC,CASAPLRDRVYEQYF
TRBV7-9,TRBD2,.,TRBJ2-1,TGTGCCAGCAGCCCCCCGGGACTAGCATCTAATGAGCAGTTCTTC,CASSPPGLASNEQFF
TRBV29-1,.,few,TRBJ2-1,TGCACCGGAAGGGGCACCTACAATGAGCAGTTCTTC,CTGRGTYNEQFF
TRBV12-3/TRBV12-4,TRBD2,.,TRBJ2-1,TGTGCCAGCTACGTGGGACTAGCGGGGTACAATGAGCAGTTCTTC,CASYVGLAGYNEQFF
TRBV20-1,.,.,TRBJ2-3,TGCAGTGCTTTTCTCTTACTAGCTTTTAGGAGCACAGATACGCAGTATTTT,CSAFLLLAFRSTDTQYF
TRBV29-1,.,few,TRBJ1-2,TGCAGCGTTCGACAGGCCGGTGGCTACACCTTC,CSVRQAGGYTF
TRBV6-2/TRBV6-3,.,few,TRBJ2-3,TGTGCCAGCAGTTACCACATCTCAGATACGCAGTATTTT,CASSYHISDTQYF
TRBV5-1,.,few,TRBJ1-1,TGCGCCAGCAGCGCCCGGATCCAGGGAGAAGCTTTCTTT,CASSARIQGEAFF
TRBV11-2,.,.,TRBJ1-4,TGTGCCAGCAGCTCGGGACGTCTCGCAACTAATGAAAAACTGTTTTTT,CASSSGRLATNEKLFF
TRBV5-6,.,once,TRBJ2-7,TGTGCCAGCAGCTTGCTGAAAAGGGGGACCTACGAGCAGTACTTC,CASSLLKRGTYEQYF
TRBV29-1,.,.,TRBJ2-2,TGCAGCGTTGGGACGTCCGGGGAGCTGTTTTTT,CSVGTSGELFF
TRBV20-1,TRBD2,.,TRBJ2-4,TGCAGTGCTACTCCGGGACTAGCGAAAAACATTCAGTACTTC,CSATPGLAKNIQYF
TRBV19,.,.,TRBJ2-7,TGTGCCAGTAGCGACAGGTCCTACGAGCAGTACTTC,CASSDRSYEQYF
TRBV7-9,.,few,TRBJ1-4,TGTGCCAGCAGCATGGGACGCACCTGGGGTGAAAAACTGTTTTTT,CASSMGRTWGEKLFF
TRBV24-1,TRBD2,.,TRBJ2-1,TGTGCCACCGGGATTAGCGGGAGCTATGAGCAGTTCTTC,CATGISGSYEQFF
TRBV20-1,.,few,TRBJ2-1,TGCAGTGCTAGAGATCCTAATATCCGTGAGCAGTTCTTC,CSARDPNIREQFF
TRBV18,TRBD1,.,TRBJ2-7,TGTGCCAGCTCCCAGAGGGACAGGGGGGCCGAGCAGTACTTC,CASSQRDRGAEQYF
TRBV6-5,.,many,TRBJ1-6,TGTGCCAGCAAACGGACTAGGGGAAATTCACCCCTCCACTTT,CASKRTRGNSPLHF
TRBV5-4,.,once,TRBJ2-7,TGTGCCAGCAGCTTGGCCCTTACTCGAGGACGATCCGAGCAGTACTTC,CASSLALTRGRSEQYF
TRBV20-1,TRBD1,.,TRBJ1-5,TGCAGTGCTAGAGCCGACAGGGGCGGACAGCCCCAGCATTTT,CSARADRGGQPQHF
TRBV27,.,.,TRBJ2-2,TGTGCCAGCAAGGAAATAGGGGGGGCGAGCACCGGGGAGCTGTTTTTT,CASKEIGGASTGELFF
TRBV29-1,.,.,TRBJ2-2,TGCAGCGTTGCCGGGGGGCGGAACGGGGAGCTGTTTTTT,CSVAGGRNGELFF
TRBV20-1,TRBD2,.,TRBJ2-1,TGCAGTGCTAGTTCAGCGGGAGGGCCAGGTGAGCAGTTCTTC,CSASSAGGPGEQFF
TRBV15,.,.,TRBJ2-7,TGTGCCACCAGCAGTCCTAGGGACCTGAGGACCTACGAGCAGTACTTC,CATSSPRDLRTYEQYF
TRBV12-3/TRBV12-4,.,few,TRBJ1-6,TGTGCCAGCAGTTCGAGGGGTGGTAGTTCGAATTCACCCCTCCACTTT,CASSSRGGSSNSPLHF
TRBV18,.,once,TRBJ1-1,TGTGCCAGCTCACCACAGGGGAGCACTGAAGCTTTCTTT,CASSPQGSTEAFF
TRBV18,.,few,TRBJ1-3,TGTGCCAGCTCACCGAACGGACAGATCTCTGGAAACACCATATATTTT,CASSPNGQISGNTIYF
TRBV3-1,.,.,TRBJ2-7,TGTGCCAGCAGCCAAGATCTTCCTCGCTCCTACGAGCAGTACTTC,CASSQDLPRSYEQYF
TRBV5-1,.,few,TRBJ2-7,TGCGCCAGCGGGGTAGACTCGAGTAGCTACGAGCAGTACTTC,CASGVDSSSYEQYF
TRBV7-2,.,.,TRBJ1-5,TGTGCCAGCAGCGGGCGAGTGGGCCTCAATCAGCCCCAGCATTTT,CASSGRVGLNQPQHF
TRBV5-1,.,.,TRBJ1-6,TGCGCCAGCAGCTTGTGGGCGGGAGATAATTCACCCCTCCACTTT,CASSLWAGDNSPLHF